This TCR beta chain is drawn from a study of cytomegalovirus exposure and HLA in healthy donors. Whole-study findings and limits: Productive rates of about 90% or about 30% were seen for most TCR beta V segments in an earlier analysis. As confirmed in vitro, three CMV-associated chains were specific for CMV antigens. Later analysis associated a missense DCLRE1C variant with TCR beta V- and J-gene trimming.

Comments on this clone: Its matching antigen is unknown.

The PCR was carried out with 60 Vbeta primers and 13 Jbeta primers. Produced via immunoSEQ multiplex PCR; TCRdb's table is partial and in-frame only. The sample carries under 200,000 clones, around 82% recorded once. Source material: PBMCs. The sequence derives from a man aged 45-60 years in good health and CMV-seropositive.

CDR3 loop: CASSPKTGTSGGAVQTQYF. CDR3 DNA: TGTGCCAGCAGCCCCAAAACCGGGACTAGCGGGGGGGCCGTGCAGACCCAGTACTTC. The V and J genes are TRBV5-4 and TRBJ2-5; 16 positions match TRBD2. This CDR3 region has 19 residues. The V gene end was trimmed by 4 bases and the J gene end by 6 bases; junction bases not matched to a gene: 15. Per germline, CDR1 SGHNT and CDR2 YYREEE (reference sequence). The complete variable domain, with remaining parts taken from reference TRBV5-4 and TRBJ2-5, reads ETGVTQSPTHLIKTRGQQVTLRCSSQSGHNTVSWYQQALGQGPQFIFQYYREEENGRGNFPPRFSGLQFPNYSSELNVNALELDDSALYLCASSPKTGTSGGAVQTQYFGPGTRLLVL.